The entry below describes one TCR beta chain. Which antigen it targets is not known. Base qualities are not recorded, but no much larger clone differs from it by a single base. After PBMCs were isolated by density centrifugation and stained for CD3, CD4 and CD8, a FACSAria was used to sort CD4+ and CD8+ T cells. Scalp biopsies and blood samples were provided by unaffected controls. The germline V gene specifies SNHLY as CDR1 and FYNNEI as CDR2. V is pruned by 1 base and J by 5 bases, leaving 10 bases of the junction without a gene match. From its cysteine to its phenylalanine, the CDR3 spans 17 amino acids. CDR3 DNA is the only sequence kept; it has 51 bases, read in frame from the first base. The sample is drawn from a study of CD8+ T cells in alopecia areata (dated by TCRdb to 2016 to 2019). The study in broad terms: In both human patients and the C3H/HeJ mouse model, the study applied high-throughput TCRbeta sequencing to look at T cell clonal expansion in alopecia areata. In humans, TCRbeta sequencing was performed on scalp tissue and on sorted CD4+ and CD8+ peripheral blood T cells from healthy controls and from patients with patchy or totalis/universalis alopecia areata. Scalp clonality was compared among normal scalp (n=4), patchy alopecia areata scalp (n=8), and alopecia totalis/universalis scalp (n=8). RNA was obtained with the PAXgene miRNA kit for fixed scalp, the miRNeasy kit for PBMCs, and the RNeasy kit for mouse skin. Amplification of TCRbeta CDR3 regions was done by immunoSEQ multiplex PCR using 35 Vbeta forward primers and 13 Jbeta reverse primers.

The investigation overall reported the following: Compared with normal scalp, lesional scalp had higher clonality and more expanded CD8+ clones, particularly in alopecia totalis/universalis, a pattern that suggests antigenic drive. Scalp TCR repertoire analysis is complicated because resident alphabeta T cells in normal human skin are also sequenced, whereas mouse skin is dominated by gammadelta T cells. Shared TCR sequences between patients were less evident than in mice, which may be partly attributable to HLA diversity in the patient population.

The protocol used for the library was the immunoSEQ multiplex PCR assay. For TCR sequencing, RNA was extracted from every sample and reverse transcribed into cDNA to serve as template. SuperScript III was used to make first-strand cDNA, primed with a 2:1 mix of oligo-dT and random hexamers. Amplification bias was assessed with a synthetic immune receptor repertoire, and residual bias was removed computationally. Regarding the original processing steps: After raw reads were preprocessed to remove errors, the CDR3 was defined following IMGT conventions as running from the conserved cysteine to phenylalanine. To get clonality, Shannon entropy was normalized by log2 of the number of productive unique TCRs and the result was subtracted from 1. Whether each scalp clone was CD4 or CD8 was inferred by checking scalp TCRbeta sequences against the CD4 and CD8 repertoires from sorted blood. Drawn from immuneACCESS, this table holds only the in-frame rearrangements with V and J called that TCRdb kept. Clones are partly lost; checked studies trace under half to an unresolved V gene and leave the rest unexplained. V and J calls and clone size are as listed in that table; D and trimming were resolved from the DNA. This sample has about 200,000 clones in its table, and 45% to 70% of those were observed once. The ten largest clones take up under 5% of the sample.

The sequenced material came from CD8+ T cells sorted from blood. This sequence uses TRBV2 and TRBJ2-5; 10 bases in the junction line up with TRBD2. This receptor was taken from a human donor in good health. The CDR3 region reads CASSEGSTSGVWETQYF. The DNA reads TGTGCCAGCAGTGAAGGTTCAACTAGCGGGGTTTGGGAGACCCAGTACTTC.